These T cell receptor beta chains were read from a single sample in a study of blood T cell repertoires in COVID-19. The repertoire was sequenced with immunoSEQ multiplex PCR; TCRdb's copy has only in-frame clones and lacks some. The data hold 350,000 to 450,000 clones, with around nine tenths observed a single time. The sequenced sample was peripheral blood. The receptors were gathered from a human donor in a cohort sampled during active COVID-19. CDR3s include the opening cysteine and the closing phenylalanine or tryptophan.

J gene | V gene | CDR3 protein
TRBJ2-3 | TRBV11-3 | CASSLGLQTDTQYF
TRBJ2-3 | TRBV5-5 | CASSSLGIGGTDTQYF
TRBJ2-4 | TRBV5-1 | CASGEGLAGGASGENIQYF
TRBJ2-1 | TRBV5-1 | CASSFVSSGYNEQFF
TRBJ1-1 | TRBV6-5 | CASRRQGARTEAFF
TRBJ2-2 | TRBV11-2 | CASTLNSGYAGELFF
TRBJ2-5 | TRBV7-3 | CASSQNRGETQYF
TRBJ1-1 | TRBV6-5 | CASSQKQGKAFF
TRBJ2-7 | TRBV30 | CAWSSAPTGVGRYEQYF
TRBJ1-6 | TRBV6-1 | CASSDTRFNSPLHF
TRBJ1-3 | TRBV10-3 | CAISDLTPNLQHSGNTIYF
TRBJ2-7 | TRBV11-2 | CASSLRLADGLQYF
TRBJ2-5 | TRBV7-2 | CASSPGIQETQYF
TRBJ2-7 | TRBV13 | CASSLSNGRYTSRDLNYEQYF
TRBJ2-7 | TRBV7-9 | CASSLRPGQTPEQYF
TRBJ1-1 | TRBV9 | CASSVGNSDTEAFF
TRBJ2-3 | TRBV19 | CASSTIAGAHLRTDTQYF
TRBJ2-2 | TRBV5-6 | CASSFLGGGPGELFF
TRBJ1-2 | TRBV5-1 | CASSLAGRLSGYTF
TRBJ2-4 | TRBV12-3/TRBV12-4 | CASTLAGVDIQYF
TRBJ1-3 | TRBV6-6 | CASSKNRGVSGNTIYF
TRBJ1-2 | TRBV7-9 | CASSLKRDMATYGYTF
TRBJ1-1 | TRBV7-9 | CASSQDRSSNTEAFF
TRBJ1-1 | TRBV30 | CASTSRDRGNTEAFF
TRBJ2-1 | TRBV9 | CASSPGTSGSPTNEQFF
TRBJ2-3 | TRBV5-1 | CASSPDGTQGADTQYF
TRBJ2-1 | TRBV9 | CASSVASGREPHNEQFF
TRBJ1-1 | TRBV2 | CASIIDSAGTEAFF
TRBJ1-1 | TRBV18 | CASSPAKNTEAFF
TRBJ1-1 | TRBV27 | CASSLSVGGLEAFF
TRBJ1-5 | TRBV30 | CAWSVSGQGAYQPQHF
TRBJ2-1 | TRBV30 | CAWSYRDRMNNEQFF
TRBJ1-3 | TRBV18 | CASSPYSNSGNTIYF
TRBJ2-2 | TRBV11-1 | CASSFGTSGTGELFF
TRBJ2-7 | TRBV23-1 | CASSQSPRFGQGWEQYF
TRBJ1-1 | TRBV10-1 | CASSEWDRGIRMNTEAFF